This section outlines one T cell receptor beta chain sequence together with its context. This sample was taken from a study of blood T cell repertoires in COVID-19. Looking at the study overall: Sites across the United States, Italy and Spain contributed samples from acute and convalescent COVID-19.

Trimming cost V 1 base and J 7 bases; bases outside gene matches: 4. The CDR3 runs to 14 residues. Germline values: CDR1 SGHAT, CDR2 FQNNGV. In the original analysis: Nucleated cell counts were estimated from reference gene primer amplification. The repertoire was sequenced with immunoSEQ multiplex PCR; TCRdb's copy has only in-frame clones and lacks some. The DNA gave D and trimming, while V, J and clone size come from that table. The repertoire has 450,000 or so clones, around nine tenths of them found once; the top ten carry 0.75% to 0.85%. The sample comprised peripheral blood. The chain recombines TRBV11-2 with TRBJ2-3, with 8 nucleotides matching TRBD1. The origin of this receptor is a man aged 18 to 30 with COVID-19, enrolled during active disease. CDR3 protein: CASSLGQGTYTQYF. The CDR3 DNA reads as TGTGCCAGCAGCTTAGGACAGGGGACCTATACGCAGTATTTT.